The 20 T cell receptor beta chains presented below share a single source sample, sequenced in a study of T cell responses to AZD1222 COVID-19 vaccine. Clones were sequenced by immunoSEQ multiplex PCR, and TCRdb holds only the in-frame ones, with some missing. The sample lists about 150,000 clones, 86% seen once, with 4.5% to 6% in the top ten. The starting material was peripheral blood, obtained on day 0 of MenACWY control vaccination. These receptors were obtained from an adult in good health.

The chain uses TRBV20-1 and TRBJ2-5, with no clear D. In germline, CDR1 is DFQATT, CDR2 SNEGSKA (reference sequence). This CDR3 is 9 amino acids long. V lost 4 bases to trimming and J lost 6 bases, with 3 bases between them. The CDR3 spells CSATKTQYF. The CDR3 DNA follows: TGCAGTGCTACTAAGACCCAGTACTTC.

The chain carries TRBV11-1 and TRBJ1-5; D is perhaps TRBD1 (6 bases). The germline gives CDR1 SGHAT, CDR2 FQDESV (reference sequence). Deletions cut 6 bases from V and 9 bases from J, with 15 bases between. The CDR3 sequence is 13 residues long. The CDR3 spells CASRFYTGPPQHF. DNA of the CDR3: TGTGCCAGCAGGTTTTATACAGGGCCGCCCCAGCATTTT.

This chain links TRBV19 with TRBJ1-3; unclear D gene. The CDR3 runs to 16 residues. Trimming shortened V by 11 bases and J by 4 bases, and 24 bases separated the two germline ends. Germline values: CDR1 LNHDA, CDR2 SQIVND (reference sequence). The CDR3 sequence: CASGASGEGEGNTIYF. The DNA for the CDR3 is TGTGCCTCTGGCGCCTCGGGAGAAGGCGAGGGAAACACCATATATTTT.

The CDR3 DNA follows: TGCGCCAGCAGCCCCGGGCAGAGGAACACCGGGGAGCTGTTTTTT. Its protein product is CASSPGQRNTGELFF. The chain employs TRBV4-1 and TRBJ2-2, with D unclear. This CDR3 is 15 amino acids long. The V gene lost 4 bases and the J gene lost 1 base, with 10 bases spanning the gap. Germline V gene lookup returns CDR1 MGHRA and CDR2 YSYEKL.

The chain is built from TRBV6-6 and TRBJ1-6; no definite D call. The CDR3 loop spans 16 amino acids. With 7 bases removed from V and 0 bases from J, the gap between germline ends came to 13 bases. The germline V gene has CDR1 MNHNY and CDR2 SVGAGI (reference sequence). CDR3 DNA sequence: TGTGCCAGCACCATTGGAGTGATCTCCTATAATTCACCCCTCCACTTT. This sequence encodes CASTIGVISYNSPLHF.

The CDR3 loop is CATSSSDLGTQYF. For the CDR3, the DNA is TGTGCCACCAGCAGTTCCGACCTGGGGACCCAGTACTTC. The genes are TRBV15 and TRBJ2-5; D remains unclear. The CDR3 runs to 13 residues. Germline lookup yields CDR1 LNHNV and CDR2 YYDKDF (reference sequence). Trimming pared 3 bases from V and 7 bases from J, leaving 12 bases between.

This chain joins TRBV15 and TRBJ2-3; TRBD2 agrees at 11 bases. With V trimmed by 4 bases and J by 4 bases, 4 bases remained unmatched. Germline V lookup: CDR1 LNHNV, CDR2 YYDKDF (reference sequence). This CDR3 has 15 amino acids. The CDR3 DNA follows: TGTGCCACCAGCACGCTAGCGGGAGGTTCAGATACGCAGTATTTT. Translating gives CATSTLAGGSDTQYF. The whole variable domain, remainder taken from reference TRBV15 and TRBJ2-3, is DAMVIQNPRYQVTQFGKPVTLSCSQTLNHNVMYWYQQKSSQAPKLLFHYYDKDFNNEADTPDNFQSRRPNTSFCFLDIRSPGLGDTAMYLCATSTLAGGSDTQYFGPGTRLTVL.

This chain joins TRBV15 and TRBJ1-5; D not certain. The CDR3 is made up of 15 amino acids. Germline V gene data show CDR1 as LNHNV and CDR2 as YYDKDF (reference sequence). The germline V and J ends were trimmed by 1 base and 3 bases, with 10 bases remaining between them. The CDR3 loop reads CATSRVHPYNQPQHF. The CDR3 DNA reads TGTGCCACCAGCAGAGTTCATCCGTACAATCAGCCCCAGCATTTT.

The genes are TRBV13 and TRBJ1-1; TRBD1 matches at 8 bases. The CDR3 contains 16 residues. Germline CDR1 is PRHDT and CDR2 is FYEKMQ (reference sequence). Trimming removed 5 bases from V and 2 bases from J; junction bases left unmatched: 10. CDR3 nucleotides: TGTGCCAGCAGCCCTGGACAGGGTGCTATTAACACTGAAGCTTTCTTT. Amino acid sequence: CASSPGQGAINTEAFF.

This chain's CDR3 is CASSQVGTNSPLHF. In DNA form, the CDR3 reads TGTGCCAGCAGCCAAGTGGGTACTAATTCACCCCTCCACTTT. V and J are TRBV3-1 (or the pseudogene TRBV3-2) and TRBJ1-6; D ambiguous. V shed 1 base and J shed 6 bases, with 7 bases lying between them. The germline V gene encodes CDR1 LGHDT and CDR2 YNNKEL (reference sequence). The CDR3 runs 14 residues.

CDR3 region: CASSQQGAVGNTIYF. Here the CDR3 DNA reads TGCGCCAGCAGCCAACAGGGGGCTGTAGGAAACACCATATATTTT. This chain joins TRBV5-1 and TRBJ1-3; 9 bases fit TRBD1. J was trimmed by 4 bases and V by 4 bases; bases with no gene match: 6. Germline V gene sequence: CDR1 SGHRS, CDR2 YFSETQ. The CDR3 is made up of 15 amino acids.

The gene calls are TRBV9 and TRBJ1-2; D possibly corresponds to TRBD1 (6 bases). The CDR3 runs to 13 residues. The germline V and J ends were trimmed by 4 bases and 4 bases, with 11 bases remaining between them. Per germline, CDR1 SGDLS and CDR2 YYNGEE. CDR3 loop: CASSPRGGYGYTF. The CDR3 nucleotides are TGTGCCAGCAGCCCCCGAGGGGGCTATGGCTACACCTTC.

This chain connects TRBV27 to TRBJ2-5, with D perhaps TRBD2 (5 bases). The V end was cut by 7 bases, the J end by 1 base, with 16 bases between. This CDR3 contains 15 residues. Germline V gene lookup returns CDR1 MNHEY and CDR2 SMNVEV (reference sequence). CDR3 sequence (DNA): TGTGCCAGCAACCTATCCCCAGCGGTCCAAGAGACCCAGTACTTC. Translation: CASNLSPAVQETQYF.

V is TRBV6-1 and J is TRBJ1-2; D uncertain. This CDR3 is built from 16 residues. Germline CDR1 and CDR2: MNHNS and SASEGT. The germline V and J ends were trimmed by 0 bases and 6 bases, with 17 bases remaining between them. The CDR3 DNA follows: TGTGCCAGCAGTGAAGCGCTCGGTGGCAGGCGGGATGGCTACACCTTC. It yields the protein CASSEALGGRRDGYTF.

V gene TRBV15 combines with J gene TRBJ1-3; tentatively, D is TRBD1 (6 bases). V shed 4 bases and J shed 4 bases, with 11 bases lying between them. Looked up from germline, CDR1 is LNHNV and CDR2 is YYDKDF (reference sequence). The CDR3 sequence is 14 residues long. The CDR3 region is CATSNGGTGNTIYF. In DNA, the CDR3 is TGTGCCACCAGCAATGGGGGGACAGGAAACACCATATATTTT.

The V and J genes are TRBV9 and TRBJ1-5, with D tentatively TRBD1 (5 bases). The CDR3 has 13 amino acids. Germline values: CDR1 SGDLS, CDR2 YYNGEE. The V gene lost 0 bases and the J gene lost 5 bases, with 6 bases spanning the gap. The CDR3 nucleotides are TGTGCCAGCAGCGTAGTAGGGGATCAGCCCCAGCATTTT. Its protein is CASSVVGDQPQHF.

The chain combines TRBV18 with TRBJ1-1; no clear D. The ends were cut back, 0 bases at V and 0 bases at J, with 14 bases in the middle. The CDR3 has 17 residues. Germline CDR1 is KGHSH and CDR2 is LQKENI. For the CDR3, the DNA is TGTGCCAGCTCACCACCAGCGACGGTGGGTGTGAACACTGAAGCTTTCTTT. Its protein product is CASSPPATVGVNTEAFF.

In regard to this clone: The same CDR3 can be traced to other DNA sequences in this sample. This chain uses TRBV27 with TRBJ1-5; D is unclear. The CDR3 runs to 12 residues. Per germline, CDR1 MNHEY and CDR2 SMNVEV (reference sequence). With 4 bases removed from V and 4 bases from J, the gap between germline ends came to 5 bases. The CDR3 here is CASSSQNQPQHF. Written as DNA, the CDR3 is TGTGCCAGCAGTTCCCAAAATCAGCCCCAGCATTTT.

This clone showed up just a few times. The chain couples TRBV25-1 to TRBJ1-3; 12 bases match TRBD1. J was trimmed by 2 bases and V by 4 bases; bases with no gene match: 6. There are 17 residues in the CDR3. Germline-derived CDR1 and CDR2 are MGHDK and SYGVNS. This CDR3 is CASSAGTGGTTGNTIYF. In nucleotides, the CDR3 is TGTGCCAGCAGTGCCGGGACAGGGGGCACAACTGGAAACACCATATATTTT.

The chain employs TRBV5-1 and TRBJ2-1; weak D call: TRBD1 (5 bases). Trimming left V 6 bases short and J 4 bases short, with 17 bases between. The V gene's germline CDR1 is SGHRS and CDR2 YFSETQ. The CDR3 is 15 amino acids. CDR3 coding DNA: TGCGCCAGCACTAGAGAAGACAGCAGTTACAATGAGCAGTTCTTC. This encodes CASTREDSSYNEQFF.